This T cell receptor (beta chain) was found in a study of blood T cell repertoires in COVID-19. Study details: Acute and convalescent COVID-19 specimens originated in the United States, Italy and Spain.

Each participant's cohort was designated according to participant-reported clinical history. This clone was counted once. The CDR3 loop spans 14 amino acids. Germline-derived CDR1 and CDR2 are LGHDT and YNNKEL (reference sequence). The ends lost 4 bases at V and 0 bases at J; junction bases unmatched: 2. The assay was immunoSEQ multiplex PCR, and TCRdb's table has in-frame clones only and misses some. The sample includes fewer than 350,000 clones, 85% seen only once; the top ten take 2% to 3%. The rearrangement uses TRBV3-1 (or the pseudogene TRBV3-2) and TRBJ2-7, with TRBD2 identical over 8 bases. The source of this sequence is a woman between 45 and 60 years old who had recovered from COVID-19. Sequenced material: PBMCs or T cells enriched from blood (not recorded which). The CDR3 DNA follows: TGTGCCAGCAGCCGACTAGCGAGCTCCTACGAGCAGTACTTC. This encodes CASSRLASSYEQYF.